This T cell receptor (beta chain) is from a study of radiation and T cells in renal cell carcinoma. Study-wide points: In blood, top tumor clones expanded by 2 weeks, shrinking by 4.

With regard to this clone: Its antigen is still unknown.

This sample's time point: baseline pretreatment blood. Noted treatment: 15 Gy SBRT to primary tumor, nephrectomy 4 weeks later. Per the germline V gene, CDR1 is GTSNPN and CDR2 is SVGIG (reference sequence). V was cut by 2 bases and J by 1 base, with 12 bases left in between. The CDR3 runs to 15 residues. The method was immunoSEQ multiplex PCR; TCRdb's version includes in-frame clones alone and lacks a portion of them. The profile shows 150,000 or so clones, about 88% of them singletons. Sequencing was performed on blood, taken from a patient whose treatment included radiotherapy and nephrectomy. This sequence originates from a woman in her forties or fifties with renal cell carcinoma. The genes are TRBV30 and TRBJ1-5; D might be TRBD1 (5 bases). This CDR3 is CAWSFTGGSNQPQHF. CDR3 DNA sequence: TGTGCCTGGAGTTTCACAGGTGGAAGCAATCAGCCCCAGCATTTT.